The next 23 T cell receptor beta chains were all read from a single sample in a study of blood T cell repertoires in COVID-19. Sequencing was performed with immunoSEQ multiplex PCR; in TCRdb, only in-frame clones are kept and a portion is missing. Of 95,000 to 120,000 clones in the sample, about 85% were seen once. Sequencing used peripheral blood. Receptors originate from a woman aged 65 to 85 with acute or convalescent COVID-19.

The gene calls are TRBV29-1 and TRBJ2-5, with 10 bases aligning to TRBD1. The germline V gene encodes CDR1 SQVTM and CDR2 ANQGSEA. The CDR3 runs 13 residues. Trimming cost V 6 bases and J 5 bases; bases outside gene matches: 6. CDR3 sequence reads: CSVGDRGGETQYF. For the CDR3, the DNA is TGCAGCGTGGGGGACAGGGGAGGGGAGACCCAGTACTTC.

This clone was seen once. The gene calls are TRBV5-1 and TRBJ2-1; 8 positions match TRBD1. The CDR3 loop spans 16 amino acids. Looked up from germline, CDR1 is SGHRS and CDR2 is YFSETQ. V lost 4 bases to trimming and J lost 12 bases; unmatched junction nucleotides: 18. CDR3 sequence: CASSRGTGTGVSRQFF. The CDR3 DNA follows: TGCGCCAGCAGCCGCGGGACAGGCACAGGGGTTAGCCGGCAGTTCTTC.

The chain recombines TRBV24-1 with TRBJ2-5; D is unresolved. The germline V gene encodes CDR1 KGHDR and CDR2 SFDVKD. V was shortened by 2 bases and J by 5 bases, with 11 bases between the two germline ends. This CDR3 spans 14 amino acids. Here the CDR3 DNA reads TGTGCCACCAGTGATTGGCCCCGAGCGGAGACCCAGTACTTC. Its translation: CATSDWPRAETQYF.

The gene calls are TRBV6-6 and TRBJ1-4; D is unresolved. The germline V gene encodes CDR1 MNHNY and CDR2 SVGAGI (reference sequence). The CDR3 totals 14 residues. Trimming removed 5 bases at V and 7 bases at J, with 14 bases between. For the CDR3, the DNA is TGTGCCAGCAGTCGACCACCTGAGGGTGAAAAACTGTTTTTT. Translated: CASSRPPEGEKLFF.

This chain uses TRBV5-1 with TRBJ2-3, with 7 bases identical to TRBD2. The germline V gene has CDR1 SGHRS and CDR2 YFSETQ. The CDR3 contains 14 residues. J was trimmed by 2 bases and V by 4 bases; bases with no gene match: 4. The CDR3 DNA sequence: TGCGCCAGCAGCCCGGGGACTAACACAGATACGCAGTATTTT. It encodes CASSPGTNTDTQYF.

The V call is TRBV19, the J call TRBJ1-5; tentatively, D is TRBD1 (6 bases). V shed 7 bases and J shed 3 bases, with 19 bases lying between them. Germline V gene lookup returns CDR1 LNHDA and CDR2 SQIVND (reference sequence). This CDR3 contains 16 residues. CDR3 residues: CASNGVGTMYNQPQHF. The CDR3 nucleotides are TGTGCCAGTAACGGCGTCGGGACAATGTACAATCAGCCCCAGCATTTT.

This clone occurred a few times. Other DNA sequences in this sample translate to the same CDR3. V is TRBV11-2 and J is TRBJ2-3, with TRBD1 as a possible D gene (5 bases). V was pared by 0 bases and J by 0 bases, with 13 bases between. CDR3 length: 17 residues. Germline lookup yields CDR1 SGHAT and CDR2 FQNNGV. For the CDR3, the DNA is TGTGCCAGCAGCTTAGATGGGGCAGGGAAGAGCACAGATACGCAGTATTTT. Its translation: CASSLDGAGKSTDTQYF.

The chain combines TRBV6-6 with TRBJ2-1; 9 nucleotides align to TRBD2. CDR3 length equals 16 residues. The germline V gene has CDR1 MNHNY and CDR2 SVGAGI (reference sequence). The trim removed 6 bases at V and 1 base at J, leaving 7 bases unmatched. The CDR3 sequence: CASRRIAGDSYNEQFF. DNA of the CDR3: TGTGCCAGCAGGCGCATAGCGGGGGATTCCTACAATGAGCAGTTCTTC.

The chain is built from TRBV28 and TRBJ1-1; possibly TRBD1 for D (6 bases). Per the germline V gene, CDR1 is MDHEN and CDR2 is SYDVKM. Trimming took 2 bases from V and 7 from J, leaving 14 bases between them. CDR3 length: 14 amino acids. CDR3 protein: CASSLRQGIGEAFF. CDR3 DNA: TGTGCCAGCAGTTTACGGCAGGGGATTGGTGAAGCTTTCTTT.

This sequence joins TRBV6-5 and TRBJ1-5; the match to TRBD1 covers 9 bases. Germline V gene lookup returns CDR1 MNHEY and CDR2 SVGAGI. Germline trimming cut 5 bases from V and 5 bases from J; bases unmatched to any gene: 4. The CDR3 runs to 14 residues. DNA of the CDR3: TGTGCCAGCAGTACCCGGACAGGGGATCAGCCCCAGCATTTT. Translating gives CASSTRTGDQPQHF.

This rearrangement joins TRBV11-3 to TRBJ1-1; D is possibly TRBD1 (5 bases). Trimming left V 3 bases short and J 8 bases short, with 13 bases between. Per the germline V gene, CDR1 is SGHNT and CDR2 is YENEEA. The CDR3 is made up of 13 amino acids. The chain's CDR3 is CASSFDLKGEAFF. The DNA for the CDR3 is TGTGCCAGCAGCTTCGATCTCAAGGGGGAAGCTTTCTTT. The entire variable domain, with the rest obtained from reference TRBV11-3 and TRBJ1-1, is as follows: EAGVVQSPRYKIIEKKQPVAFWCNPISGHNTLYWYLQNLGQGPELLIRYENEEAVDDSQLPKDRFSAERLKGVDSTLKIQPAELGDSAVYLCASSFDLKGEAFFGQGTRLTVV.

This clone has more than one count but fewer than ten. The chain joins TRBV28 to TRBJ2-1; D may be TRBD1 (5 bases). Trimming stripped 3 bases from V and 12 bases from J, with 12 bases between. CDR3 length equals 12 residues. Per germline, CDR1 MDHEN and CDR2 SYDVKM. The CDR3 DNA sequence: TGTGCCAGCAGTTTGGACCAGGGCGGGCAGTTCTTC. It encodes CASSLDQGGQFF.

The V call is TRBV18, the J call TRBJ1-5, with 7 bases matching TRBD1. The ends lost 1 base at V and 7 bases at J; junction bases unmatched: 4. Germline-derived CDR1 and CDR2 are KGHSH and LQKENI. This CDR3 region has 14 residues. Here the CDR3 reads CASSPRQGEQPQHF. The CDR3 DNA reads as TGTGCCAGCTCACCACGGCAGGGGGAACAGCCCCAGCATTTT.

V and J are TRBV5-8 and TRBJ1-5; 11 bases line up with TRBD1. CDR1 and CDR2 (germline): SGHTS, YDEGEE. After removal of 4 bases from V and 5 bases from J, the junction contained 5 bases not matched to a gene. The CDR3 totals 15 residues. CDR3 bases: TGTGCCAGCAGCCCAGGGACAGGGGGATATCAGCCCCAGCATTTT. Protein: CASSPGTGGYQPQHF.

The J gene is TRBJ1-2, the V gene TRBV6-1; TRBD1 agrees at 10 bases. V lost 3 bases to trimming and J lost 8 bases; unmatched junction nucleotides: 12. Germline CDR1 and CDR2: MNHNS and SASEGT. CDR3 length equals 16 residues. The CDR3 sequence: CASSDKDRGKARGYTF. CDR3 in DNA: TGTGCCAGCAGTGATAAGGACAGGGGGAAAGCAAGGGGCTACACCTTC.

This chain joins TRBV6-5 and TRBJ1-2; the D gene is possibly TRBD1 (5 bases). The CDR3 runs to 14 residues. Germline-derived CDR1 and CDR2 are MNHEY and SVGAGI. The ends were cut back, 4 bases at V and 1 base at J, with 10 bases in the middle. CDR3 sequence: CASSLGDFNYGYTF. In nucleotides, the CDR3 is TGTGCCAGCAGTTTGGGGGACTTTAACTATGGCTACACCTTC.

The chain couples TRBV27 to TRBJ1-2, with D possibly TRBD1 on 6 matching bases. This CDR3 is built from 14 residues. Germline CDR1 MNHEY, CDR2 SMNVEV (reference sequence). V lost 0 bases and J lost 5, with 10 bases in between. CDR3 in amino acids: CASSLSTGPYGYTF. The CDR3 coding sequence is TGTGCCAGCAGTTTATCCACAGGGCCGTATGGCTACACCTTC.

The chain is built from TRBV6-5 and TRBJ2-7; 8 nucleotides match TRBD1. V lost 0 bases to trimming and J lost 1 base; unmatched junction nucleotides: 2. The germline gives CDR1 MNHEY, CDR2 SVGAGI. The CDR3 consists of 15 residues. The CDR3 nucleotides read TGTGCCAGCAGTTACTCGGGGACAGGATCCTACGAGCAGTACGTC. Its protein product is CASSYSGTGSYEQYV.

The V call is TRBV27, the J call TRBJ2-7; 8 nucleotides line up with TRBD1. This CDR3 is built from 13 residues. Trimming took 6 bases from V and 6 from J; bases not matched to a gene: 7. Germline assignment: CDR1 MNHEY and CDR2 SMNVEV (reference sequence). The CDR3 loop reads CASSLDRDGEQYV. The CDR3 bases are TGTGCCAGCAGCCTGGACAGGGATGGCGAGCAGTACGTC.

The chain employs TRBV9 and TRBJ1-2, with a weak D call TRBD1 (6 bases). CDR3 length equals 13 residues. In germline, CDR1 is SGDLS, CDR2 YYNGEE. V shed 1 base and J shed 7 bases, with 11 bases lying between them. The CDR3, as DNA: TGTGCCAGCAGCGTACCCCCGGACAGTGGCTACACCTTC. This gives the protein CASSVPPDSGYTF. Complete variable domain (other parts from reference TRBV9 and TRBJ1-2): DSGVTQTPKHLITATGQRVTLRCSPRSGDLSVYWYQQSLDQGLQFLIQYYNGEERAKGNILERFSAQQFPDLHSELNLSSLELGDSALYFCASSVPPDSGYTFGSGTRLTVV.

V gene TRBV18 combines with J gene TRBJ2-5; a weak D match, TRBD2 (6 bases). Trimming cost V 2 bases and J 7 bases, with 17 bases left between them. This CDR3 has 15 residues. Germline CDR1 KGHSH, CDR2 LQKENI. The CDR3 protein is CASSPYGTSQRTQYF. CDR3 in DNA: TGTGCCAGCTCACCATATGGGACTTCCCAACGGACCCAGTACTTC.

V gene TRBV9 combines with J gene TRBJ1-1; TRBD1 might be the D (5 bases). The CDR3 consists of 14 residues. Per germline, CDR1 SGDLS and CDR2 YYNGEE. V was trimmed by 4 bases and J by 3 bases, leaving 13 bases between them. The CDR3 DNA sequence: TGTGCCAGCAGCCTCCAGGAAGGGGACACTGAAGCTTTCTTT. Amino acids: CASSLQEGDTEAFF.

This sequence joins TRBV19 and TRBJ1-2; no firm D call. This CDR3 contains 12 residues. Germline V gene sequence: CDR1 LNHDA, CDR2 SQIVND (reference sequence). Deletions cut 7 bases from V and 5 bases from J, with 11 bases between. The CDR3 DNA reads TGTGCCAGTACCACAACGGGATATGGCTACACCTTC. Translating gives CASTTTGYGYTF.